This TCR beta chain was obtained from a study of cytomegalovirus exposure and HLA in healthy donors. Study findings and constraints: Sequencing probably produced one cluster of sequence variants that were highly shared. Many donors shared some public TCRs, even though most TCR sequences were rare. It has been reported that TCR beta sequences accurately predicted the HLA-A and HLA-B alleles of most subjects. Later analysis demonstrated an association between a missense DCLRE1C variant and TCR beta V- and J-gene trimming.

Germline CDR1 reads MNHEY; CDR2 reads SMNVEV (reference sequence). V lost 5 bases to trimming and J lost 0 bases, with 14 bases between them. CDR3 size: 15 residues. The PCR had 60 Vbeta and 13 Jbeta primers. The method was immunoSEQ multiplex PCR; TCRdb's version includes in-frame clones alone and lacks a portion of them. The data show about 220,000 clones, with 76% seen just once and approximately 0.6% held by the top ten. Comment on this clone: What it recognizes is unknown.

The gene calls are TRBV27 and TRBJ2-7, with a weak D call TRBD1 (5 bases). Sequencing was performed on PBMCs. The sequence was obtained from a man younger than 30 in good health and CMV-seronegative. The CDR3 sequence: CASSRTRTNSYEQYF. The DNA of the CDR3 is TGTGCCAGCAGTCGGACAAGAACAAACTCCTACGAGCAGTACTTC.